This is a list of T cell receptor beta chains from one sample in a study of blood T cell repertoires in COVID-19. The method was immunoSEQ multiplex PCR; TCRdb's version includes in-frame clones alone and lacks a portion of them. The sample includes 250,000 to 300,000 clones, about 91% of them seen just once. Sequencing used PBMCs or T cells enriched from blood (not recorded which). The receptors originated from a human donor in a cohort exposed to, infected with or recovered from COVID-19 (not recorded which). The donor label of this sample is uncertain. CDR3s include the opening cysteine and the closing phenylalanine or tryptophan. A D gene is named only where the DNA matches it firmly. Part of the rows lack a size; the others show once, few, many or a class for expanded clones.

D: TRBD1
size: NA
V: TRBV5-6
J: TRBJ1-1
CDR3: CASSRTGPNTEAFF
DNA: TGTGCCAGCAGTCGGACAGGGCCCAACACTGAAGCTTTCTTT

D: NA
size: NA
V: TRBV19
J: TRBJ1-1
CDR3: CASRDWASDTEAFF
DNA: TGTGCCAGTAGGGACTGGGCATCGGACACTGAAGCTTTCTTT

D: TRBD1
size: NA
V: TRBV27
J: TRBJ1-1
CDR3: CAVRQGGESFF
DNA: TGTGCTGTCCGCCAGGGGGGAGAATCTTTCTTT

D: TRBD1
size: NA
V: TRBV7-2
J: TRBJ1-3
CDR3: CASSSGTVRATGNTIYF
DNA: TGTGCCAGCAGCTCAGGGACAGTGAGGGCAACAGGAAACACCATATATTTT

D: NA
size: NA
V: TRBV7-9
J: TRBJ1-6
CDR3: CASSFSGRDRSPLHF
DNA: TGTGCCAGCAGCTTTTCGGGCAGGGATAGGTCACCCCTCCACTTT

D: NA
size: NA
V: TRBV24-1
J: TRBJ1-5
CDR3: CATSEAGQGGNQPQHF
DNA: TGTGCCACCAGTGAAGCCGGCCAGGGTGGCAATCAGCCCCAGCATTTT

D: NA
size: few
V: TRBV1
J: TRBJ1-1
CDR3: CTSSQERSSTEAFF
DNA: TGCACCAGCAGCCAAGAGAGGTCTAGCACTGAAGCTTTCTTT

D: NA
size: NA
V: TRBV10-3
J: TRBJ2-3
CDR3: CAIRLSTSTDTQYF
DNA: TGTGCCATCAGACTTTCCACTAGCACAGATACGCAGTATTTT

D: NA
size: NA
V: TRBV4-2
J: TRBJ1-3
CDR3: CASSLATGSSSGNTIYF
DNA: TGTGCCAGCAGCCTCGCCACAGGGTCGAGCTCTGGAAACACCATATATTTT

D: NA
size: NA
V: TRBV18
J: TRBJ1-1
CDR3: CASSPRPDLNTEAFF
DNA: TGTGCCAGCTCACCACGGCCAGACTTGAACACTGAAGCTTTCTTT

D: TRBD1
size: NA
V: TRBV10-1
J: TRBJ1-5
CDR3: CAAFLPLTGAHSNQPQHF
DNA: TGCGCCGCGTTCCTTCCGCTAACAGGGGCTCATAGCAATCAGCCCCAGCATTTT

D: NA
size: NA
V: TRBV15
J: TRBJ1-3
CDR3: CATSRETTGNTIYF
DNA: TGTGCCACCAGCAGAGAGACAACAGGAAACACCATATATTTT

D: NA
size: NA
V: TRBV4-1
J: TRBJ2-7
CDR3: CASSHPGDYEQYF
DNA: TGCGCCAGCAGCCACCCAGGGGACTACGAGCAGTACTTC

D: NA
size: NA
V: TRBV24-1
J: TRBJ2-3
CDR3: CATSAGRFTDTQYF
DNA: TGTGCCACCAGTGCAGGGCGGTTTACAGATACGCAGTATTTT